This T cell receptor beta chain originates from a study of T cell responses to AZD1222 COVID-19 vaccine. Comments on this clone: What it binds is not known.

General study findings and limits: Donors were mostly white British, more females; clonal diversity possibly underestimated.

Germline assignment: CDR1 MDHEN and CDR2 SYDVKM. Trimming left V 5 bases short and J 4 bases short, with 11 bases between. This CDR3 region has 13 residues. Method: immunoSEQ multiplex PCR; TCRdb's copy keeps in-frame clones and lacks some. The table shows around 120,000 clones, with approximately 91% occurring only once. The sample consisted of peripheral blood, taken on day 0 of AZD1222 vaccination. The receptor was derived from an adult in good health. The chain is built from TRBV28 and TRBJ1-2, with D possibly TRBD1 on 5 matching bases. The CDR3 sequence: CASSLRVVYGYTF. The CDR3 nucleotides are TGTGCCAGCAGTCTCAGGGTTGTCTATGGCTACACCTTC.